Listed here are 5 T cell receptor beta chains from one sample, sequenced in a study of Graves' ophthalmopathy and Graves' hyperthyroidism. RNA transcripts were the source from which TCR beta CDR3 regions were amplified. First-round RT-PCR with HTBI primers preceded a second-round multiplex PCR. TCRdb fed the multiplex PCR reads into MiXCR, producing one record per CDR3 protein. The sample shows 150,000 to 200,000 distinct CDR3 sequences, 35% to 45% of them seen only once. The sequenced sample was peripheral blood. The source of these receptors is a man aged 30 to 45 with Graves' ophthalmopathy.

This clonotype occurred many times. The chain carries TRBV7-8 and TRBJ1-2; D unclear. CDR1 and CDR2 (germline): SGHVS, FQNEAQ. V lost 2 bases and J lost 4, with 14 bases in between. The CDR3 length is 15 residues. CDR3 amino acids: CASSLYEDLIYGYTF. The CDR3 DNA follows: TGTGCCAGCAGCTTATACGAGGATCTGATCTATGGCTACACCTTC.

This clonotype was detected ten times or more. This chain joins TRBV3-1 and TRBJ1-2; D is perhaps TRBD1 (6 bases). The germline V gene has CDR1 LGHDT and CDR2 YNNKEL (reference sequence). The CDR3 is made up of 14 amino acids. V shed 4 bases and J shed 8 bases, with 17 bases lying between them. CDR3 sequence reads: CASSRGGRSSGYTF. Written as DNA, the CDR3 is TGTGCCAGCAGCCGAGGGGGGCGCAGCTCAGGCTACACCTTC. The full variable domain, its missing parts supplied by reference TRBV3-1 and TRBJ1-2, is DTAVSQTPKYLVTQMGNDKSIKCEQNLGHDTMYWYKQDSKKFLKIMFSYNNKELIINETVPNRFSPKSPDKAHLNLHINSLELGDSAVYFCASSRGGRSSGYTFGSGTRLTVV.

The gene calls are TRBV4-1 and TRBJ2-7; no clear D gene. V lost 0 bases to trimming and J lost 4 bases, with 10 bases between them. Germline V gene data show CDR1 as MGHRA and CDR2 as YSYEKL. CDR3 length: 14 amino acids. CDR3 region: CASSQDAGGYEQYF. The DNA for the CDR3 is TGCGCCAGCAGCCAAGATGCCGGTGGGTACGAGCAGTACTTC.

The V gene is TRBV6-1, the J gene TRBJ1-1; D is unclear. Germline CDR1 is MNHNS and CDR2 is SASEGT. This CDR3 comprises 11 residues. V dropped 10 bases and J dropped 5 bases, with 11 bases sitting between them. The CDR3 DNA reads TGTGCCACCCAAATGGGGACTGAAGCTTTCTTT. This codes for CATQMGTEAFF.

This clonotype was found many times. The chain is built from TRBV11-2 and TRBJ2-7; 13 bases are shared with TRBD2. The CDR3 is 16 residues long. Unmatched junction bases numbered 10, after V lost 5 bases and J lost 6 bases. The germline V gene has CDR1 SGHAT and CDR2 FQNNGV. The CDR3 loop is CASSPRTSGSSGEQYF. The DNA of the CDR3 is TGTGCCAGCAGCCCCAGGACTAGCGGGAGTTCGGGCGAGCAGTACTTC.